Listed below are T cell receptor beta chains from one sample, sequenced in a study of blood T cells in healthy people across ages. MiXCR, run by TCRdb on the 5' RACE reads, gives a single entry per CDR3 protein. The sample includes 1.8 million or so distinct CDR3 sequences, roughly two fifths of them seen just once. The source material was blood. The receptors come from a human donor in good health. Each CDR3 is given with its conserved first and last residue. A D gene is named only where the DNA matches it firmly. The listing skips clone size in some rows; elsewhere it reads once, few, many or a size class.

J,V,D,size,CDR3,DNA
TRBJ2-5,TRBV29-1,NA,NA,CSGQVQETQYF,TGCAGCGGACAGGTCCAAGAGACCCAGTACTTC
TRBJ1-5,TRBV7-2,NA,NA,CASSLVIWGDQPQHF,TGTGCCAGCAGCTTAGTTATCTGGGGGGACCAGCCCCAGCATTTT
TRBJ1-2,TRBV4-2,TRBD1,few,CASDQKGQELDGYTF,TGTGCCAGCGACCAAAAAGGACAGGAGTTAGATGGCTACACCTTC
TRBJ2-5,TRBV27,TRBD1,few,CASSLSNRGETQYF,TGTGCCAGCAGTTTATCCAACAGGGGCGAGACCCAGTACTTC
TRBJ2-5,TRBV7-8,NA,NA,CASSLSWKKIGETQYF,TGTGCCAGCAGCTTAAGTTGGAAGAAAATCGGGGAGACCCAGTACTTC
TRBJ1-2,TRBV29-1,NA,once,CSVGVGTYYGYTF,TGCAGCGTTGGCGTAGGGACCTACTATGGCTACACCTTC
TRBJ1-6,TRBV10-3,NA,few,CAISESTGTHSPLHF,TGTGCCATCAGTGAGTCGACGGGGACCCATTCACCCCTCCACTTT
TRBJ2-3,TRBV20-1,NA,NA,CSALIGLATDTQYF,TGCAGTGCTCTCATCGGGCTCGCCACAGATACGCAGTATTTT
TRBJ1-2,TRBV29-1,TRBD1,NA,CSVEETGGGIDGYTF,TGCAGCGTTGAAGAAACAGGGGGCGGTATTGATGGCTACACCTTC
TRBJ2-7,TRBV6-2/TRBV6-3,NA,NA,CASSYSTETYEQYF,TGTGCCAGCAGTTACTCGACAGAGACTTACGAGCAGTACTTC
TRBJ1-2,TRBV7-6,NA,NA,CASSLSEIANYGYTF,TGTGCCAGCAGCCTCTCCGAAATTGCTAACTATGGCTACACCTTC
TRBJ2-1,TRBV7-2,NA,few,CASSPLLNSYNEQFF,TGTGCCAGCAGCCCACTACTAAACTCCTACAATGAGCAGTTCTTC
TRBJ2-6,TRBV10-3,NA,NA,CAISERVAGANVLTF,TGTGCCATCAGTGAGAGGGTAGCTGGGGCCAACGTCCTGACTTTC
TRBJ1-2,TRBV15,TRBD1,NA,CATSRGADRVYGYTF,TGTGCCACCAGCAGAGGGGCGGACAGGGTTTATGGCTACACCTTC
TRBJ1-1,TRBV29-1,TRBD1,NA,CSAGTGYDEAFF,TGCAGCGCCGGGACAGGGTATGACGAAGCTTTCTTT
TRBJ2-5,TRBV5-1,NA,once,CASSRMGAQETQYF,TGCGCCAGCAGCCGGATGGGGGCCCAAGAGACCCAGTACTTC
TRBJ2-7,TRBV7-2,NA,few,CASSVQGGGAYEQYF,TGTGCCAGCAGCGTACAGGGCGGCGGCGCCTACGAGCAGTACTTC
TRBJ2-1,TRBV20-1,NA,few,CSASWGNEQFF,TGCAGTGCTAGTTGGGGAAATGAGCAGTTCTTC
TRBJ1-2,TRBV2,NA,NA,CASRQPLGNYGYTF,TGTGCCAGCAGACAGCCTTTGGGGAACTATGGCTACACCTTC
TRBJ2-2,TRBV6-5,NA,NA,CASSRPGHITGELFF,TGTGCCAGCAGCCGTCCGGGACACATAACCGGGGAGCTGTTTTTT
TRBJ2-2,TRBV5-5,TRBD2,NA,CASSLIAGGNTGELFF,TGTGCCAGCAGCTTGATAGCGGGGGGTAACACCGGGGAGCTGTTTTTT
TRBJ2-5,TRBV20-1,TRBD2,NA,CSASGGYQETQYF,TGCAGTGCTAGCGGGGGGTACCAAGAGACCCAGTACTTC
TRBJ2-7,TRBV5-1,TRBD1,NA,CASSFYRDRAYEQYF,TGCGCCAGCAGCTTCTACCGGGACAGAGCTTACGAGCAGTACTTC